The next 12 T cell receptor beta chains were all read from a single sample in a study of OX40 agonist ivuxolimab in advanced cancers. Only in-frame clones appear in the TCRdb table, and some are missing; sequencing was by immunoSEQ multiplex PCR. Of 65,000 to 90,000 clones in the sample, 90% were seen once. The sequenced sample was CD4+ or CD8+ T cells sorted from blood, obtained in a trial of the OX40 agonist ivuxolimab. The receptors come from an adult with an advanced solid tumor such as melanoma, head and neck, liver or kidney cancer.

The gene calls are TRBV7-2 and TRBJ2-7; D gene ambiguous. Germline V gene lookup returns CDR1 SGHTA and CDR2 FQGNSA. V dropped 8 bases and J dropped 3 bases, with 14 bases sitting between them. CDR3 size: 13 residues. CDR3 in amino acids: CASGQVLFYEQYF. The CDR3 region has the DNA TGTGCCAGCGGTCAAGTCTTGTTCTACGAGCAGTACTTC. Looking up the rest from reference TRBV7-2 and TRBJ2-7 gives the full variable domain: GAGVSQSPSNKVTEKGKDVELRCDPISGHTALYWYRQSLGQGLEFLIYFQGNSAPDKSGLPSDRFSAERTGGSVSTLTIQRTQQEDSAVYLCASGQVLFYEQYFGPGTRLTVT.

This chain connects TRBV6-1 to TRBJ1-1; possibly TRBD1 for D (5 bases). V shed 6 bases and J shed 8 bases, with 10 bases lying between them. CDR3 length: 11 amino acids. Germline lookup yields CDR1 MNHNS and CDR2 SASEGT. The CDR3: CASRRGREAFF. CDR3 DNA: TGTGCCAGCAGGAGGGGCAGAGAAGCTTTCTTT.

This chain uses TRBV6-5 with TRBJ1-1, with 7 bases identical to TRBD1. This CDR3 region has 11 residues. Germline-derived CDR1 and CDR2 are MNHEY and SVGAGI. Germline trimming cut 2 bases from V and 10 bases from J; bases unmatched to any gene: 1. The DNA of the CDR3 is TGTGCCAGCAGTTACAACAGGGGAGCTTTCTTT. Translating gives CASSYNRGAFF.

This clone was counted once. The chain carries TRBV29-1 and TRBJ1-1; 10 nucleotides line up with TRBD1. The V gene end was trimmed by 7 bases and the J gene end by 2 bases; junction bases not matched to a gene: 7. The V gene's germline CDR1 is SQVTM and CDR2 ANQGSEA. This CDR3 is built from 14 residues. The CDR3 spells CSAAGTGVNTEAFF. Here the CDR3 DNA reads TGCAGCGCCGCCGGGACAGGGGTAAACACTGAAGCTTTCTTT.

The chain recombines TRBV10-3 with TRBJ1-1; D gene uncertain. The CDR3 consists of 13 residues. Germline CDR1 reads ENHRY; CDR2 reads SYGVKD. V was cut by 7 bases and J by 0 bases, with 9 bases left in between. The CDR3 spells CAINPGMNTEAFF. The CDR3 bases are TGTGCCATCAACCCCGGGATGAACACTGAAGCTTTCTTT.

The V and J genes are TRBV29-1 and TRBJ2-2, with TRBD1 identical over 10 bases. Trimming took 7 bases from V and 7 from J; bases not matched to a gene: 6. The germline CDR1 and CDR2 sequences are SQVTM and ANQGSEA. This CDR3 has 13 residues. In nucleotides, the CDR3 is TGCAGCGCATGGACAGGGGGATTCGGGGAGCTGTTTTTT. Translated, it gives CSAWTGGFGELFF.

The rearrangement links TRBV5-1 to TRBJ2-5; no clear D. This CDR3 is 11 amino acids long. Trimming shortened V by 3 bases and J by 4 bases, and 4 bases separated the two germline ends. Germline loops: CDR1 SGHRS, CDR2 YFSETQ. CDR3 sequence (DNA): TGCGCCAGCAGCTCGCTAGAGACCCAGTACTTC. Residues: CASSSLETQYF.

The J gene is TRBJ2-7, the V gene TRBV29-1, with D perhaps matching TRBD2 (7 bases). The V gene lost 8 bases and the J gene lost 5 bases, with 16 bases spanning the gap. CDR1 and CDR2 from the germline V gene are SQVTM and ANQGSEA. CDR3 length: 12 residues. Here the CDR3 DNA reads TGCAGCACGAGGGGGGGCGCGGACGAGCAGTACTTC. This encodes CSTRGGADEQYF.

The chain has TRBV19 and TRBJ1-1, with a weak D call TRBD1 (5 bases). The CDR3 has 13 residues. Trimming took 8 bases from V and 1 from J, leaving 11 bases between them. CDR1 and CDR2 from the germline V gene are LNHDA and SQIVND (reference sequence). The CDR3 DNA sequence: TGTGCCAGTCGGTCGGGGGAGAACACTGAAGCTTTCTTT. Amino acid sequence: CASRSGENTEAFF.

The rearrangement joins TRBV28 to TRBJ2-5; D is perhaps TRBD1 (6 bases). The J call may be mistaken, given a closer DNA end match to TRBJ2-7. Germline assignment: CDR1 MDHEN and CDR2 SYDVKM. The CDR3 length is 14 residues. CDR3 sequence reads: CASRRTGNFYEQYF. The CDR3 DNA sequence: TGTGCCAGCAGACGTACAGGGAATTTTTACGAGCAGTACTTC.

This chain joins TRBV4-2 and TRBJ1-1; 7 bases fit TRBD1. Germline CDR1 LGHNA, CDR2 YNFKEQ. The CDR3 consists of 14 residues. Trimming took 5 bases from V and 5 from J; bases not matched to a gene: 8. CDR3 sequence: CASSWDSRGTEAFF. The CDR3 DNA reads TGTGCCAGCAGCTGGGACAGTCGAGGTACTGAAGCTTTCTTT.

This rearrangement joins TRBV19 to TRBJ2-3, with D uncertain. Between the trimmed V and J ends, which lost 5 bases and 7 bases, there was a span of 25 bases. Germline V gene lookup returns CDR1 LNHDA and CDR2 SQIVND (reference sequence). The CDR3 is 17 amino acids. The CDR3 loop reads CASSVRRILSESNTQYF. CDR3 DNA: TGTGCCAGTAGTGTTCGCAGGATCCTATCCGAGTCGAATACGCAGTATTTT.